This record looks at one TCR beta chain sequence and its context. Methods used by the authors: The authors estimated nucleated cell counts from reference gene primer amplification. The method was immunoSEQ multiplex PCR; TCRdb's version includes in-frame clones alone and lacks a portion of them. The DNA was the basis for D and trimming; V, J and clone size are from that table. The sample contains approximately 260,000 clones, approximately 92% of which appear only once. Germline CDR1 SGHAT, CDR2 FQNNGV. Trimming took off 3 bases at V and 1 base at J, with 7 bases between the two ends. This CDR3 region has 14 residues. These data come from a study of blood T cell repertoires in COVID-19. Study in general: Spain, Italy and the United States supplied samples that represented acute and convalescent COVID-19. Nucleic acid was either cDNA or gDNA, and it came from T cells, B-cell-depleted T cells, or PBMCs.

This sequence joins TRBV11-2 and TRBJ2-1; a possible D gene is TRBD2 (6 bases). The source of this sequence is a woman aged 40 to 49 who had recovered from COVID-19. Sample: peripheral blood. The chain's CDR3 is CASSFRESYNEQFF. The CDR3 DNA is TGTGCCAGCAGCTTCCGGGAGTCCTACAATGAGCAGTTCTTC.